What follows is one T cell receptor beta chain and its context. Its specificity is unknown. At collection, donors were nominally healthy, but unrecorded immune exposures were probable. The CDR3 sequence is 14 residues long. CDR1 and CDR2 (germline): LGHNT, FRNRAP. V was pared by 8 bases and J by 5 bases, with 15 bases between. 60 Vbeta and 13 Jbeta primers were used in PCR. Repertoires were generated with immunoSEQ multiplex PCR, while TCRdb's copy carries only in-frame clones and drops some. Found here are 95,000 to 150,000 clones, roughly 69% of them singletons; the top ten hold approximately 8.2%. This entry comes from a study of cytomegalovirus exposure and HLA in healthy donors. Overall study results and limits: Later analysis demonstrated an association between a missense DCLRE1C variant and TCR beta V- and J-gene trimming.

V is TRBV12-5 and J is TRBJ2-2; tentatively, D is TRBD1 (7 bases). Sequences were obtained from PBMCs. The sequence derives from a middle-aged woman in good health and CMV-seropositive. The CDR3 sequence: CASLAGGGTGELFF. In DNA, the CDR3 is TGTGCTAGTTTGGCAGGGGGAGGTACCGGGGAGCTGTTTTTT.